The 20 T cell receptor beta chains given below trace back to one sample, sequenced in a study of blood T cell repertoires in COVID-19 (dated by TCRdb to the early 2020s). The library was produced with the immunoSEQ multiplex PCR assay. The table was pulled from immuneACCESS by TCRdb, which kept in-frame rearrangements only. Such tables lose some clones; where checked, under half of the loss comes from unresolved V genes, and the rest has no known cause. The sample table records 260,000 or so clones; more than 75% of these occur just once. Together, the top ten hold around 16% of the sample. Sequences were obtained from PBMCs or T cells enriched from blood (not recorded which). The receptors stem from a man in his late teens or twenties who had recovered from COVID-19.

CDR3 DNA: TGCGCCAGCAGCCAAAAAGACTTTAGGCTCTCCTACAATGAGCAGTTCTTC. This gives the protein CASSQKDFRLSYNEQFF. This sequence joins TRBV4-1 and TRBJ2-1; D not resolved. The CDR3 contains 17 residues. Germline CDR1 reads MGHRA; CDR2 reads YSYEKL. Trimming took 2 bases from V and 0 from J, leaving 14 bases between them.

This clone was counted many times. J is TRBJ2-5 and V is TRBV28, with 14 bases that match TRBD2. The CDR3 runs to 16 residues. Trimming removed 2 bases from V and 3 bases from J; junction bases left unmatched: 2. Germline CDR1 is MDHEN and CDR2 is SYDVKM. The CDR3 DNA follows: TGTGCCAGCAGTTTAATGGGACTAGCGGGGGAAGAGACCCAGTACTTC. It yields the protein CASSLMGLAGEETQYF.

This sequence joins TRBV4-2 and TRBJ2-5; D perhaps matches TRBD2 (7 bases). The CDR3 is 16 amino acids. The V gene lost 3 bases and the J gene lost 5 bases, with 19 bases spanning the gap. Germline V gives CDR1 LGHNA, CDR2 YNFKEQ. The CDR3 spells CASSQGLGAGGETQYF. In nucleotides, the CDR3 is TGTGCCAGCAGCCAGGGACTGGGGGCCGGGGGGGAGACCCAGTACTTC.

This chain joins TRBV18 and TRBJ1-3; 7 positions match TRBD1. The CDR3 length is 17 residues. CDR1 and CDR2 (germline): KGHSH, LQKENI. Germline trimming cut 0 bases from V and 0 bases from J; bases unmatched to any gene: 5. CDR3 nucleotides: TGTGCCAGCTCACCACCGATGGGACAGAGCTCTGGAAACACCATATATTTT. Protein sequence: CASSPPMGQSSGNTIYF.

V gene TRBV12-3 or TRBV12-4 combines with J gene TRBJ2-7; a weak D match, TRBD2 (6 bases). The CDR3 loop spans 13 amino acids. Trimming removed 1 base at V and 7 bases at J, with 11 bases between. CDR3 bases: TGTGCCAGCAGTTTAGACCCGCGGGGAGAGCAGTACTTC. It is translated as CASSLDPRGEQYF.

The gene calls are TRBV7-8 and TRBJ2-7, with 12 positions matching TRBD2. The CDR3 spans 15 residues. Losses at the gene ends were 5 bases for V and 6 bases for J; bases not matched to a gene: 8. The V gene's germline CDR1 is SGHVS and CDR2 FQNEAQ. CDR3 residues: CASSGLAGGLGEQYF. The CDR3 DNA reads TGTGCCAGCAGCGGGCTAGCGGGAGGGCTCGGCGAGCAGTACTTC. Filled out from reference TRBV7-8 and TRBJ2-7, the complete variable domain reads GAGVSQSPRYKVAKRGQDVALRCDPISGHVSLFWYQQALGQGPEFLTYFQNEAQLDKSGLPSDRFFAERPEGSVSTLKIQRTQQEDSAVYLCASSGLAGGLGEQYFGPGTRLTVT.

V and J are TRBV27 and TRBJ2-3; 7 bases are a match to TRBD2. CDR3 length equals 18 residues. Per the germline V gene, CDR1 is MNHEY and CDR2 is SMNVEV (reference sequence). The ends lost 6 bases at V and 8 bases at J; junction bases unmatched: 23. The CDR3 DNA is TGTGCCAGCAGACTCATACATGGGAGACTAGCAGATTTTGGTACGCAGTATTTT. Translating gives CASRLIHGRLADFGTQYF.

This clone was recorded once. This chain uses TRBV5-5 with TRBJ1-3; possible D gene TRBD1, 6 bases. The CDR3 extends over 17 amino acids. Germline CDR1 and CDR2: SGHKS and YYEKEE (reference sequence). Trimming pared 4 bases from V and 0 bases from J, leaving 17 bases between. The DNA for the CDR3 is TGTGCCAGCAGCGGCGGGGAGGGGGACTACTCTGGAAACACCATATATTTT. It codes for CASSGGEGDYSGNTIYF.

The rearrangement uses TRBV5-1 and TRBJ1-2, with D possibly TRBD1 on 5 matching bases. The V end lost 2 bases, the J end lost 0 bases, and 8 bases lay between the germline ends. CDR3 length: 14 amino acids. CDR1 and CDR2 (germline): SGHRS, YFSETQ. The DNA of the CDR3 is TGCGCCAGCAGCTTCCGGGGGACTAACTATGGCTACACCTTC. It is translated as CASSFRGTNYGYTF.

The chain links TRBV7-2 to TRBJ2-4; TRBD2 matches at 7 bases. The CDR3 is 17 residues long. Per the germline V gene, CDR1 is SGHTA and CDR2 is FQGNSA. Trimming removed 1 base from V and 0 bases from J; junction bases left unmatched: 6. CDR3 DNA sequence: TGTGCCAGCAGCTTAGAGAGTCTAGCGGTAGCCAAAAACATTCAGTACTTC. This gives the protein CASSLESLAVAKNIQYF.

This chain links TRBV7-2 with TRBJ2-2; D remains unclear. Per the germline V gene, CDR1 is SGHTA and CDR2 is FQGNSA. This CDR3 region has 15 residues. V was trimmed by 1 base and J by 7 bases, leaving 13 bases between them. DNA of the CDR3: TGTGCCAGCAGCTTAGGCATCCATTCGGGCGGGGAGCTGTTTTTT. Residues: CASSLGIHSGGELFF.

The chain carries TRBV5-1 and TRBJ1-2; D may be TRBD1 (5 bases). This CDR3 is 14 amino acids long. Trimming removed 4 bases at V and 3 bases at J, with 13 bases between. Germline V CDR1 and CDR2: SGHRS, YFSETQ. CDR3 nucleotide sequence: TGCGCCAGCAGCGCTGGGGCCTCTTACTATGGCTACACCTTC. It specifies CASSAGASYYGYTF.

The J gene is TRBJ2-3, the V gene TRBV4-1; tentative D call: TRBD2 (5 bases). V shed 0 bases and J shed 2 bases, with 9 bases lying between them. The CDR3 runs to 15 residues. CDR1 is MGHRA and CDR2 is YSYEKL in the germline V gene. CDR3 sequence reads: CASSQERLPTDTQYF. The CDR3 nucleotides are TGCGCCAGCAGCCAAGAAAGACTACCCACAGATACGCAGTATTTT.

There are a few counts of this clone. V usage is TRBV9 and J usage is TRBJ2-7; D is unresolved. The V gene's germline CDR1 is SGDLS and CDR2 YYNGEE. The CDR3 loop spans 13 amino acids. V shed 0 bases and J shed 6 bases, with 10 bases lying between them. CDR3: CASSVAAPGEQYF. The CDR3 DNA reads TGTGCCAGCAGCGTAGCGGCTCCGGGCGAGCAGTACTTC.

The chain employs TRBV3-1 (or the pseudogene TRBV3-2) and TRBJ1-1, with 10 bases matching TRBD1. Germline V gives CDR1 LGHDT, CDR2 YNNKEL (reference sequence). The junction had 10 bases not matched to a gene; V was cut back by 2 bases and J by 10 bases. This CDR3 contains 15 residues. The CDR3 region has the DNA TGTGCCAGCAGCCAATCTCCGGGACAGGGGAGAACAGCTTTCTTT. Translation gives CASSQSPGQGRTAFF.

This chain joins TRBV6-5 and TRBJ1-1; TRBD1 aligns across 7 bases. V trimming: 5 bases; J trimming: 1 base; junction bases outside the gene matches: 4. The CDR3 is 14 amino acids. CDR1 and CDR2 from the germline V gene are MNHEY and SVGAGI. In DNA, the CDR3 is TGTGCCAGCAGTAAGACAGGGTCGAACACTGAAGCTTTCTTT. It codes for CASSKTGSNTEAFF.

The V call is TRBV20-1, the J call TRBJ2-1; D may be TRBD2 (6 bases). Trimming pared 3 bases from V and 9 bases from J, leaving 18 bases between. This CDR3 has 14 residues. Looked up from germline, CDR1 is DFQATT and CDR2 is SNEGSKA (reference sequence). The CDR3 nucleotides read TGCAGTGCTAGTCGGGGAGGTAGACTTGCTGAGCAGTTCTTC. It yields the protein CSASRGGRLAEQFF.

The chain joins TRBV3-1 (or the pseudogene TRBV3-2) to TRBJ2-3, with D possibly TRBD1 on 7 matching bases. The germline gives CDR1 LGHDT, CDR2 YNNKEL (reference sequence). The CDR3 is made up of 16 amino acids. The ends were cut back, 6 bases at V and 4 bases at J, with 20 bases in the middle. The CDR3 here is CASSSGGISFADTQYF. CDR3 DNA sequence: TGTGCCAGCAGTTCAGGGGGGATCTCATTTGCAGATACGCAGTATTTT.

The chain uses TRBV5-4 and TRBJ2-5; no definite D call. Germline lookup yields CDR1 SGHNT and CDR2 YYREEE (reference sequence). Between the trimmed V and J ends, which lost 0 bases and 4 bases, there was a span of 7 bases. This CDR3 spans 13 amino acids. The CDR3 sequence: CASSLANGETQYF. DNA of the CDR3: TGTGCCAGCAGCTTGGCTAACGGAGAGACCCAGTACTTC.

The chain carries TRBV28 and TRBJ1-2; D uncertain. Germline values: CDR1 MDHEN, CDR2 SYDVKM. Trimming removed 6 bases from V and 0 bases from J, with 8 bases in between. This CDR3 comprises 13 residues. The CDR3 nucleotides are TGTGCCAGCAGGAACAGCTCTAACTATGGCTACACCTTC. Translated: CASRNSSNYGYTF.